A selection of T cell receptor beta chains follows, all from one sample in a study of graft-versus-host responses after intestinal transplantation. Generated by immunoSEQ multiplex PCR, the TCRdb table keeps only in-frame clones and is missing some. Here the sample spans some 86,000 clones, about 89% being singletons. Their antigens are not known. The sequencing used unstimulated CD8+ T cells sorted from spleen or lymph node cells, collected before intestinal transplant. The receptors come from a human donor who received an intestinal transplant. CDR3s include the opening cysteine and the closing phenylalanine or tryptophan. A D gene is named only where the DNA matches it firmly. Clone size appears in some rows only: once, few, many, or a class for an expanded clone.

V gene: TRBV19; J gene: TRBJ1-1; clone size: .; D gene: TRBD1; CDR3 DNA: TGTGCCAGTAGTATGGGACAGGGAGGATGGACTGAAGCTTTCTTT; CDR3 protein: CASSMGQGGWTEAFF
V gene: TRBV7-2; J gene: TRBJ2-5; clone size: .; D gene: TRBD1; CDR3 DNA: TGTGCCAGCAGCTCAGGGCCGGGACAGGGGTTTTTGGAGACCCAGTACTTC; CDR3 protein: CASSSGPGQGFLETQYF
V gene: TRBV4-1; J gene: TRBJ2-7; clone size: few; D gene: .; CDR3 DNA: TGCGCCAGCAGCCAACCGGGCCCCAGGGGCGAGCAGTACTTC; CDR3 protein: CASSQPGPRGEQYF
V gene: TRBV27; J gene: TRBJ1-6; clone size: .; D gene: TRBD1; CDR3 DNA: TGTGCCAGCAGCCAGATCGGGACAGACAATTCACCCCTCCACTTT; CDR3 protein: CASSQIGTDNSPLHF
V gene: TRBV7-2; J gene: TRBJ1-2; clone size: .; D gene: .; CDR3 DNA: TGTGCCAGCAGCGCGGAGGCCGGAGACGGAAAGACCTATGGCTACACCTTC; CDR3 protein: CASSAEAGDGKTYGYTF
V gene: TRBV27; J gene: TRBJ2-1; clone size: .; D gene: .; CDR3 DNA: TGTGCCAGCAGTCTACCCGCGGGGCAGTTCTTC; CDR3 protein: CASSLPAGQFF
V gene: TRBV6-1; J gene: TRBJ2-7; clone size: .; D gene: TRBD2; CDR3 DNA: TGTGCCAGCAGTTCAAGCGGGGGGCGAGACGAGCAGTACTTC; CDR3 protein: CASSSSGGRDEQYF
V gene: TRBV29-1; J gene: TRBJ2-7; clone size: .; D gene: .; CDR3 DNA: TGCAGCGTTGATGCGGGCCCAGGCTACGAGCAGTACTTC; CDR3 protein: CSVDAGPGYEQYF
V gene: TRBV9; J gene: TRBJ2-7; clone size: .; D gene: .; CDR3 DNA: TGTGCCCGCAGCGTAGGGGGGAGGGATGATGAGGAGCAGTACTTC; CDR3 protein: CARSVGGRDDEEQYF
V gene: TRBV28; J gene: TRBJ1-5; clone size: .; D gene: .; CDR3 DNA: TGTGCCAGCAGTTTAGGGCAGCAATTCAATCAGCCCCAGCATTTT; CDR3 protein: CASSLGQQFNQPQHF
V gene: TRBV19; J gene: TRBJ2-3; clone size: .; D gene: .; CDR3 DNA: TGTGCCAGTAGTTTTGCGGGACACCCCACAGATACGCAGTATTTT; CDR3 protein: CASSFAGHPTDTQYF
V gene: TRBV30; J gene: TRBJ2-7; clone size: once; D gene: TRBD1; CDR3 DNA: TGTGCCTGGAGTGCCGGACAGGGGAGTCCCGAGCAGTACTTC; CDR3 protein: CAWSAGQGSPEQYF
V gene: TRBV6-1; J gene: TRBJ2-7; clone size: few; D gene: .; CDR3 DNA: TGTGCCAGCAGTGCCACAGGGCTCTACGAGCAGTACTTC; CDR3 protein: CASSATGLYEQYF
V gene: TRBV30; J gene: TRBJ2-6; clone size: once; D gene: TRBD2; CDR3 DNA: TGTGCCTGGAATGGACGGGAGGGAACCTCTGGGGCCAACGTCCTGACTTTC; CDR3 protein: CAWNGREGTSGANVLTF
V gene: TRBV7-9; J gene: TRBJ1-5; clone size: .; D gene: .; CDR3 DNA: TGTGCCAGCAGCTTAGCCCCCCCCCAGTTCCCCCTTCATCAGCCCCAGCATTTT; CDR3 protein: CASSLAPPQFPLHQPQHF
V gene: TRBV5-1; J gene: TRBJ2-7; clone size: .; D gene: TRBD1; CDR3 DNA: TGCGCCAGCAGCTGGAACCGGGACAGGGGCCACGAGCAGTACTTC; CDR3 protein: CASSWNRDRGHEQYF
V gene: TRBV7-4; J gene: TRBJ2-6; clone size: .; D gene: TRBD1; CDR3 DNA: TGTGCCAGCAGCTACCAGGGACAGGGGTCTGGGGCCAACGTCCTGACTTTC; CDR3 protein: CASSYQGQGSGANVLTF
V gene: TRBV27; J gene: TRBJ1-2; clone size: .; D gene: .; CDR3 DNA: TGTGCCAGCAGTTTATCGGAGGGGGGCGCGGGCTATGGCTACACCTTC; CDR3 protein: CASSLSEGGAGYGYTF
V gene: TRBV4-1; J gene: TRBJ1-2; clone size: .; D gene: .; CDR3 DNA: TGCGCCAGCAGCTCACAGGGAGGCTACACCTTC; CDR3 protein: CASSSQGGYTF
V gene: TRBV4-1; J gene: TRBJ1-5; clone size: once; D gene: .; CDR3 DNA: TGCGCCAGCAGCCAAGATATACCGTGGCAGCCCCAGCATTTT; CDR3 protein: CASSQDIPWQPQHF
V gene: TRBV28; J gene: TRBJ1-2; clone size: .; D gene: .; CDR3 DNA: TGTGCCAACAGTTACTCTCCAGGGGAGCTCTATGGCTACACCTTC; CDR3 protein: CANSYSPGELYGYTF
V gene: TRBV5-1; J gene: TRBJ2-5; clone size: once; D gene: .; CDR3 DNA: TGCGCCAGCAGCTTCGGAGAGACCCAGTACTTC; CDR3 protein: CASSFGETQYF
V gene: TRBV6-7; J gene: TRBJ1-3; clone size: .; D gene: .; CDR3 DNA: TGTGCCACAGGTCGATGGCACGGCTCTGGAAACACCATATATTTT; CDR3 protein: CATGRWHGSGNTIYF
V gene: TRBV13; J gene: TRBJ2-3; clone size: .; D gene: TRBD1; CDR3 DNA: TGTGCCAGCAGCTACCCGGGACAGGGGGCGACAGATACGCAGTATTTT; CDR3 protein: CASSYPGQGATDTQYF
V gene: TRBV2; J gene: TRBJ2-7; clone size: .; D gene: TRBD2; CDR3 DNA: TGTGCCAGCAGGTCTTCCCTAGCGGGCGCGACCTACGAGCAGTACTTC; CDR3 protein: CASRSSLAGATYEQYF
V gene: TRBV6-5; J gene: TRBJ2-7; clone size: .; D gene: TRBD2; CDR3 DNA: TGTGCCAGCAGTTGGTCGGGGGAGGGATCCTACGAGCAGTACTTC; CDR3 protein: CASSWSGEGSYEQYF
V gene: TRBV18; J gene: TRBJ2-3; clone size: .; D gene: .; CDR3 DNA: TGTGCCAGCTCACCACCTTCCATCCCTCGGTACTTCTCGGGGAAAACATCCCCTCCAGATACGCAGTATTTT; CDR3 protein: CASSPPSIPRYFSGKTSPPDTQYF
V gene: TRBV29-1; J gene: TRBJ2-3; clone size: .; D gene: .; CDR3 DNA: TGCAGCGCTACAGGGACGGCTGAGGATACGCAGTATTTT; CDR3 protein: CSATGTAEDTQYF
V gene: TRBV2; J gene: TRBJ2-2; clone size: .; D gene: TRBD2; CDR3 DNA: TGTGCCAGCAGGGCCGAGAAGCGGGGGGGCCTCGGGGAGCTGTTTTTT; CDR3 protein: CASRAEKRGGLGELFF
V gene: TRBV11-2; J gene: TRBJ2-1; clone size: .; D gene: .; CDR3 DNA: TGTGCCAGCAGCTTCCCCGAACAGGGAACCTACAATGAGCAGTTCTTC; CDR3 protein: CASSFPEQGTYNEQFF
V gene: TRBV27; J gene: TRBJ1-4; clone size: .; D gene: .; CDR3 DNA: TGTGCCAGCAGTCCGGGGGGCGGAGGAGAAAAACTGTTTTTT; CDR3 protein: CASSPGGGGEKLFF
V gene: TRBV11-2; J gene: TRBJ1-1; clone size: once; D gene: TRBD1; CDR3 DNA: TGTGCCAGCAGCTTAGATCTGGGACAGGTGAACACTGAAGCTTTCTTT; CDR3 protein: CASSLDLGQVNTEAFF
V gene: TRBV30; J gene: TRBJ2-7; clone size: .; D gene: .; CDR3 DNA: TGTGCCTGGAAAAGCGCCTACGAGCAGTACTTC; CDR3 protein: CAWKSAYEQYF
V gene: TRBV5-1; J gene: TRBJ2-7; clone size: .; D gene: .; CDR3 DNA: TGCGCCAGCACCGGGACGGAAGACTACGAGCAGTACTTC; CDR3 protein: CASTGTEDYEQYF
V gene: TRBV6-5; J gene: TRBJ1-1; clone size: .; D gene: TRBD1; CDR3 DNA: TGTGCCAGCAGTTACGGACAGGGGGGTGAAGCTTTCTTT; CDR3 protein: CASSYGQGGEAFF
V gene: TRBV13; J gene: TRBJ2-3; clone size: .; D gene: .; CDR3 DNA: TGTGCCAGCAGTGGAAGCAGGGCAAATACTTACACAGATACGCAGTATTTT; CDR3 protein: CASSGSRANTYTDTQYF
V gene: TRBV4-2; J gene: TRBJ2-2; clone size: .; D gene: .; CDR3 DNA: TGTGCCAGCAGCCAAGTGGGTGGTTCCGGGGAGCTGTTTTTT; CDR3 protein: CASSQVGGSGELFF
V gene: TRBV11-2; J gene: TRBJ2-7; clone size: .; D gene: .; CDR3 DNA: TGTGCCAGCAGCTTAGTTCCGGATAAAGCCTACGAGCAGTACTTC; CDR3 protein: CASSLVPDKAYEQYF
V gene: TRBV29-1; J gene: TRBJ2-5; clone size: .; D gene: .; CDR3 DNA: TGCAGCGTTGAAGATCTATATTTCGCAGACGACCAAGAGACCCAGTACTTC; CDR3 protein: CSVEDLYFADDQETQYF
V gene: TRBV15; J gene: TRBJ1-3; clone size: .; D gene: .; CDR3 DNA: TGTGCCACCAGTTTGGAGGGACTTTCTGGAAACACCATATATTTT; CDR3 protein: CATSLEGLSGNTIYF
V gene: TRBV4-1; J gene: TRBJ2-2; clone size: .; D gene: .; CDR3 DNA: TGCGCCAGCAGCCCCCTCGGTCTGCTCTTGGGCGGCGCCGGGGAGCTGTTTTTT; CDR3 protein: CASSPLGLLLGGAGELFF
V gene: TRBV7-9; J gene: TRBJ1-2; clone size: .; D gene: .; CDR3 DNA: TGTGCCAGCAGCTTAATTTGGGGGGGTTACACCTTC; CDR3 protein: CASSLIWGGYTF
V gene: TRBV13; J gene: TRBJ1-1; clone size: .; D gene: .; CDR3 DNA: TGTGCCAGCAGCCCAACAGGGCTGAACACTGAAGCTTTCTTT; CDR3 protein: CASSPTGLNTEAFF
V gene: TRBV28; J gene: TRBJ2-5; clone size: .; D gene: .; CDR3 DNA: TGTGCCAGCAGAACACAGGGCCAAGAGACCCAGTACTTC; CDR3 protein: CASRTQGQETQYF
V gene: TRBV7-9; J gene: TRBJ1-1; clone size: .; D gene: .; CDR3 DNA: TGTGCCAGCAGTCACCAATCGAACACTGAAGCTTTCTTT; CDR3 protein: CASSHQSNTEAFF
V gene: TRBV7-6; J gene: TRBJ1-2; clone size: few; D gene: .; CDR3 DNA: TGTGCCAGCAGTAGGTCCTACGGCTACACCTTC; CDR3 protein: CASSRSYGYTF
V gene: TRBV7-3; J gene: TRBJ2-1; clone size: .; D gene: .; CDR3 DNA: TGTGCCAGCAGCTTAGGGACCAACTACAATGAGCAGTTCTTC; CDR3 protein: CASSLGTNYNEQFF
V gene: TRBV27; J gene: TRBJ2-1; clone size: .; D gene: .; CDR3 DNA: TGTGCCAGCAGTTTCGCAGGGAGCAATGAGCAGTTCTTC; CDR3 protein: CASSFAGSNEQFF
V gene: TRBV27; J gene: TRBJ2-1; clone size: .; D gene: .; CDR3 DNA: TGTGCCAGCAATCCCTTCCTGGGATCTAATGAGCAGTTCTTC; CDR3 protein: CASNPFLGSNEQFF
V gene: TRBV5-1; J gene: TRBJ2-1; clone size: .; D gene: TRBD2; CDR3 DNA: TGCGCCAGCAGCAAGATGGGGCTAGCGGGAGATGAGCAGTTCTTC; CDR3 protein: CASSKMGLAGDEQFF
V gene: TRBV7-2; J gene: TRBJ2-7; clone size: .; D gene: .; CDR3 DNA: TGTGCCAGCAGCTTTTACAGCTCCTACGAGCAGTACTTC; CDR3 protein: CASSFYSSYEQYF
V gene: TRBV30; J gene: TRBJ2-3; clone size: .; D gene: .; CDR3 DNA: TGTGCCTGGAGTGACACAGATACGCAGTATTTT; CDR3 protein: CAWSDTDTQYF
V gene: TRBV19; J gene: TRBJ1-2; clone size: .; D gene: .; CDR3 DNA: TGTGCCAGTCAGATCGTGGGGATGTCCTATGGCTACACCTTC; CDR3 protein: CASQIVGMSYGYTF
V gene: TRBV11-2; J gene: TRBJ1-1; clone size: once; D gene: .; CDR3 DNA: TGTGCCAGCAGCTTATTAGTGGACGGGAACACTGAAGCTTTCTTT; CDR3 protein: CASSLLVDGNTEAFF
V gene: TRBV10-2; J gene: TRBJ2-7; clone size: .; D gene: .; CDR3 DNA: TGCGCCAGCGGGGACGGGCCGGACTACGAGCAGTACTTC; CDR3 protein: CASGDGPDYEQYF
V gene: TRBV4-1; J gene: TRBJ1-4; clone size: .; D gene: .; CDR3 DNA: TGCGCCAGCAGCCAAGGGGGAGAAAAACTGTTTTTT; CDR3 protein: CASSQGGEKLFF
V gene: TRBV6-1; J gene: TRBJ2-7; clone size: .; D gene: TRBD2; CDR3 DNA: TGTGCCAGCAGCCCGACCTGGGGGGGCTCCTACGAGCAGTACTTC; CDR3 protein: CASSPTWGGSYEQYF
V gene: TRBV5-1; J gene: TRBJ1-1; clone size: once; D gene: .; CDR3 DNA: TGCGCCAGCAGCTTGGCCCGGTTGGGCCAGCCGAACACTGAAGCTTTCTTT; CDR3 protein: CASSLARLGQPNTEAFF
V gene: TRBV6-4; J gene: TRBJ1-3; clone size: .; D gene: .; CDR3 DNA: TGTGCCAGCACCGAAGGACGGTCCTCTGGAAACACCATATATTTT; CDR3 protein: CASTEGRSSGNTIYF
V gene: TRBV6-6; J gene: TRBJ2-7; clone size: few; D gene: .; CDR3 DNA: TGTGCCAGCAGTTACTCGGGCCCCTACGAGCAGTACTTC; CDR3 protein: CASSYSGPYEQYF